Listed here are 24 T cell receptor beta chains from one sample, sequenced in a study of blood T cell repertoires in COVID-19. Using immunoSEQ multiplex PCR, the repertoire was profiled, and TCRdb retains in-frame clones only, with some absent. The top ten hold about an eighth of the sample, which has approximately 68,000 clones, roughly 86% seen once. The sample consisted of peripheral blood. The receptors here all came from a woman aged 55-70 years with acute or convalescent COVID-19.

V gene TRBV18 combines with J gene TRBJ1-4, with D perhaps matching TRBD1 (6 bases). Germline V CDR1 and CDR2: KGHSH, LQKENI. Trimming cost V 4 bases and J 3 bases, with 12 bases left between them. The CDR3 sequence is 15 residues long. CDR3 nucleotide sequence: TGTGCCAGCTCACTATCGACAGGCGCTAATGAAAAACTGTTTTTT. The encoded protein is CASSLSTGANEKLFF.

The chain joins TRBV19 to TRBJ2-5; tentatively, D is TRBD2 (5 bases). Germline V lookup: CDR1 LNHDA, CDR2 SQIVND (reference sequence). V dropped 1 base and J dropped 1 base, with 16 bases sitting between them. This CDR3 is built from 17 residues. The CDR3 coding sequence is TGTGCCAGTAGTATAGGCCCCTACCGGGGTACCCAAGAGACCCAGTACTTC. Its protein is CASSIGPYRGTQETQYF.

This clone was recorded once. The chain links TRBV5-1 to TRBJ1-6, with D unresolved. The CDR3 contains 15 residues. The ends were cut back, 1 base at V and 7 bases at J, with 12 bases in the middle. Per the germline V gene, CDR1 is SGHRS and CDR2 is YFSETQ. The CDR3 coding sequence is TGCGCCAGCAGCTTGCGGCCAGGCGAAAATTCACCCCTCCACTTT. It yields the protein CASSLRPGENSPLHF.

The genes are TRBV5-1 and TRBJ1-6, with 7 bases that match TRBD1. Germline trimming cut 2 bases from V and 7 bases from J; bases unmatched to any gene: 6. The CDR3 runs 15 residues. Looked up from germline, CDR1 is SGHRS and CDR2 is YFSETQ. As DNA, the CDR3 is TGCGCCAGCAGCTTAGGGGGCTACAAAAATTCACCCCTCCACTTT. Protein product: CASSLGGYKNSPLHF.

A few counts support this clone. This chain uses TRBV5-1 with TRBJ2-2; D call uncertain. CDR1 is SGHRS, CDR2 YFSETQ, per germline. Trimming pared 3 bases from V and 5 bases from J, leaving 14 bases between. The CDR3 runs to 15 residues. As DNA, the CDR3 is TGCGCCAGCAGCTCTGGAGACGTAAGGACCGGGGAGCTGTTTTTT. This encodes CASSSGDVRTGELFF.

The count of this clone is one. The V gene is TRBV19, the J gene TRBJ1-5; 9 bases align to TRBD1. Unmatched junction bases numbered 11, after V lost 7 bases and J lost 7 bases. Germline-derived CDR1 and CDR2 are LNHDA and SQIVND (reference sequence). CDR3 length equals 15 residues. Here the CDR3 DNA reads TGTGCCAGTAACCCTCCGGGACAGGGAGGACAGCCCCAGCATTTT. It is translated as CASNPPGQGGQPQHF.

There are a few counts of this clone. This chain links TRBV7-9 with TRBJ2-6; perhaps TRBD1 as D (6 bases). Trimming took off 8 bases at V and 0 bases at J, with 14 bases between the two ends. CDR3 length: 16 residues. Per the germline V gene, CDR1 is SEHNR and CDR2 is FQNEAQ (reference sequence). The CDR3 sequence: CASPLLDSSGANVLTF. The CDR3 DNA reads TGTGCCAGCCCGTTATTGGACAGCTCTGGGGCCAACGTCCTGACTTTC. Filled out from reference TRBV7-9 and TRBJ2-6, the complete variable domain reads DTGVSQNPRHKITKRGQNVTFRCDPISEHNRLYWYRQTLGQGPEFLTYFQNEAQLEKSRLLSDRFSAERPKGSFSTLEIQRTEQGDSAMYLCASPLLDSSGANVLTFGAGSRLTVL.

The chain is built from TRBV18 and TRBJ2-1, with 7 bases aligning to TRBD2. After removal of 5 bases from V and 10 bases from J, the junction contained 11 bases not matched to a gene. CDR3 size: 14 residues. Germline V gene sequence: CDR1 KGHSH, CDR2 LQKENI. This CDR3 reads CASSASGTTPEQFF. DNA for the CDR3: TGTGCCAGCTCAGCCTCCGGGACTACTCCAGAGCAGTTCTTC.

The CDR3 DNA reads as TGCAGCGTTGCTCCCCAAGAGACCCAGTACTTC. Amino acids: CSVAPQETQYF. The chain carries TRBV29-1 and TRBJ2-5; D is undetermined. Per the germline V gene, CDR1 is SQVTM and CDR2 is ANQGSEA. V was pared by 4 bases and J by 1 base, with 4 bases between. The CDR3 is 11 amino acids.

This chain joins TRBV6-5 and TRBJ2-1; TRBD2 agrees at 14 bases. The junction had 4 bases not matched to a gene; V was cut back by 6 bases and J by 9 bases. Germline assignment: CDR1 MNHEY and CDR2 SVGAGI. The CDR3 runs to 14 residues. The CDR3 DNA reads TGTGCCAGCAGCCCGGGACTAGCGGGGGTTGAGCAGTTCTTC. Its translation: CASSPGLAGVEQFF.

This rearrangement joins TRBV7-9 to TRBJ1-6; D unclear. This CDR3 has 16 amino acids. The V gene's germline CDR1 is SEHNR and CDR2 FQNEAQ (reference sequence). V was cut by 2 bases and J by 0 bases, with 8 bases left in between. The CDR3 coding sequence is TGTGCCAGCAGCTTATCTAGAAGCTCCTATAATTCACCCCTCCACTTT. Amino acids: CASSLSRSSYNSPLHF.

This chain joins TRBV2 and TRBJ1-2; 8 nucleotides match TRBD1. V was clipped by 7 bases and J by 5 bases; unmatched bases: 9. Germline CDR1 reads SNHLY; CDR2 reads FYNNEI. The CDR3 sequence is 14 residues long. The CDR3 DNA reads TGTGCCAGCATCTCGACAGGGGATGGTTATGGCTACACCTTC. Translating gives CASISTGDGYGYTF.

CDR3 sequence reads: CASSGENEQFF. The CDR3 DNA sequence: TGTGCCAGCAGTGGAGAGAATGAGCAGTTCTTC. The chain uses TRBV2 and TRBJ2-1; D remains ambiguous. The ends were cut back, 4 bases at V and 7 bases at J, with 5 bases in the middle. The CDR3 contains 11 residues. Per germline, CDR1 SNHLY and CDR2 FYNNEI.

The chain uses TRBV3-1 (or the pseudogene TRBV3-2) and TRBJ2-1, with 12 bases identical to TRBD2. There are 16 residues in the CDR3. V lost 1 base, J lost 8 bases, and 6 bases stayed unmatched. CDR1 LGHDT and CDR2 YNNKEL come from the germline V gene (reference sequence). The CDR3 nucleotides read TGTGCCAGCAGCCAAGGCCCTAGCGGGGGGGCTTATGAGCAGTTCTTC. Its protein is CASSQGPSGGAYEQFF.

V gene TRBV7-6 combines with J gene TRBJ1-3; TRBD1 is a possible D gene (5 bases). Deletions cut 2 bases from V and 0 bases from J, with 11 bases between. Germline assignment: CDR1 SGHVS and CDR2 FNYEAQ. The CDR3 loop spans 16 amino acids. CDR3 loop: CASSLSRTHSGNTIYF. The CDR3 nucleotides are TGTGCCAGCAGCTTAAGCAGGACACACTCTGGAAACACCATATATTTT.

This chain joins TRBV3-1 (or the pseudogene TRBV3-2) and TRBJ1-1; D is unresolved. The CDR3 length is 12 residues. CDR1 LGHDT and CDR2 YNNKEL come from the germline V gene (reference sequence). V lost 4 bases to trimming and J lost 7 bases, with 10 bases between them. CDR3 residues: CASSPIRGEAFF. The CDR3 DNA reads as TGTGCCAGCAGCCCGATTCGAGGTGAAGCTTTCTTT.

This clone was observed a few times. The chain links TRBV3-1 (or the pseudogene TRBV3-2) to TRBJ1-4; D unresolved. The V and J ends lost 0 bases and 8 bases respectively, with 10 bases between them. The CDR3 is 14 amino acids. Per germline, CDR1 LGHDT and CDR2 YNNKEL (reference sequence). The CDR3 nucleotides are TGTGCCAGCAGCCAAGATATCTCGTCGGAAAAACTGTTTTTT. It codes for CASSQDISSEKLFF.

This chain links TRBV29-1 with TRBJ2-5, with TRBD1 identical over 11 bases. The CDR3 extends over 16 amino acids. In germline, CDR1 is SQVTM, CDR2 ANQGSEA. J lost 6 bases, V lost 7 bases, and 16 bases had no gene match. The CDR3, as DNA: TGCAGCGGACGCTGCTGGGACAGGGGGATTATGAAGACCCAGTACTTC. This gives the protein CSGRCWDRGIMKTQYF.

CDR3 sequence reads: CASSERGVRGLQYF. The CDR3 DNA follows: TGCGCCAGCAGCGAACGGGGGGTCCGCGGTTTGCAGTACTTC. This chain joins TRBV5-1 and TRBJ2-4; 7 bases fit TRBD2. Germline V CDR1 and CDR2: SGHRS, YFSETQ. Trimming at V came to 4 bases and at J to 13 bases, leaving 14 bases not matched to a gene. This CDR3 comprises 14 residues.

The CDR3 loop is CAWTRDRGLYEQYF. The CDR3 nucleotides are TGTGCCTGGACCCGGGACAGGGGGCTTTACGAGCAGTACTTC. The chain carries TRBV30 and TRBJ2-7; 12 bases line up with TRBD1. The length of the CDR3 is 14 residues. Trimming cost V 4 bases and J 4 bases; bases outside gene matches: 5. Germline V gene data show CDR1 as GTSNPN and CDR2 as SVGIG (reference sequence).

The chain uses TRBV21-1 and TRBJ1-2; the D call in the table, TRBD1, was not verified against the DNA. TRBV21-1 is labeled a pseudogene. The CDR3 extends over 16 amino acids. DNA for the CDR3: TGTGCCAGCAGCAGGGTTTTACGACGGACATTCTATGGCTACACCTTC. Amino acid sequence: CASSRVLRRTFYGYTF.

The rearrangement uses TRBV6-5 and TRBJ1-5, with D perhaps matching TRBD1 (6 bases). V lost 6 bases and J lost 4, with 10 bases in between. The germline V gene encodes CDR1 MNHEY and CDR2 SVGAGI. This CDR3 region has 13 residues. CDR3 residues: CASSWTANQPQHF. CDR3 nucleotide sequence: TGTGCCAGCAGCTGGACAGCTAATCAGCCCCAGCATTTT.

The J gene is TRBJ1-2, the V gene TRBV19, with a tentative D call TRBD1 (5 bases). The germline V gene has CDR1 LNHDA and CDR2 SQIVND (reference sequence). The V gene lost 3 bases and the J gene lost 8 bases, with 16 bases spanning the gap. This CDR3 is built from 14 residues. The CDR3 reads CASSITQGLSGYTF. The CDR3 DNA follows: TGTGCCAGTAGTATTACCCAGGGCCTCTCCGGCTACACCTTC.

This sequence joins TRBV18 and TRBJ1-1, with D unresolved. This CDR3 has 13 residues. Per the germline V gene, CDR1 is KGHSH and CDR2 is LQKENI. V was shortened by 2 bases and J by 0 bases, with 4 bases between the two germline ends. For the CDR3, the DNA is TGTGCCAGCTCACCAGGCCTGAACACTGAAGCTTTCTTT. This translates into CASSPGLNTEAFF.